Listed below are T cell receptor beta chains from one sample, sequenced in a study of cytomegalovirus exposure and HLA in healthy donors. TCRdb's table, derived via immunoSEQ multiplex PCR, lists solely in-frame clones and lacks some. The sample consists of roughly 160,000 clones, 73% of them appearing once. The sequenced material came from PBMCs. The receptors derive from a woman aged 18 to 35 in good health and CMV-seropositive. CDR3s include the opening cysteine and the closing phenylalanine or tryptophan. Fields, in order: CDR3 DNA, CDR3 protein, V gene, J gene, D gene, CDR3 length, clone size. D genes are given only for firm matches. A clone size is listed for some rows: how often the clone was seen (once, few, many), or a class if it is expanded.

cdr3_nt: TGTGCCTGGAGTGTGGCAGGCAATCAGCCCCAGCATTTT
cdr3_aa: CAWSVAGNQPQHF
v_call: TRBV30
j_call: TRBJ1-5
d_call: -
cdr3_length: 13
clone_size: few

cdr3_nt: TGTGCCAGCAGCTTAGCCCGGGACAGGGGTCACGAGACCCAGTACTTC
cdr3_aa: CASSLARDRGHETQYF
v_call: TRBV7-9
j_call: TRBJ2-5
d_call: TRBD1
cdr3_length: 16
clone_size: once

cdr3_nt: TGTGCCAGCAGCTTAGCGGGTCAGCGGAGGGAGCAGTACTTC
cdr3_aa: CASSLAGQRREQYF
v_call: TRBV7-2
j_call: TRBJ2-7
d_call: -
cdr3_length: 14
clone_size: few

cdr3_nt: TGTGCCAGCAGCTTCTGGACTAGCGGGGGGGCCCGCACAGATACGCAGTATTTT
cdr3_aa: CASSFWTSGGARTDTQYF
v_call: TRBV7-2
j_call: TRBJ2-3
d_call: TRBD2
cdr3_length: 18
clone_size: -

cdr3_nt: TGTGCCAGCAGCCCTACAGGGGTGGGCACCCTCCACTTT
cdr3_aa: CASSPTGVGTLHF
v_call: TRBV7-6
j_call: TRBJ1-6
d_call: TRBD1
cdr3_length: 13
clone_size: once

cdr3_nt: TGTGCCAGCTCACCCTTGGACAGGGTGTCCCCTACGGAGGGCTACACCTTC
cdr3_aa: CASSPLDRVSPTEGYTF
v_call: TRBV18
j_call: TRBJ1-2
d_call: TRBD1
cdr3_length: 17
clone_size: -

cdr3_nt: TGTGCCAGCTCACCGGGACAGGGGGAAGACACCATATATTTT
cdr3_aa: CASSPGQGEDTIYF
v_call: TRBV18
j_call: TRBJ1-3
d_call: TRBD1
cdr3_length: 14
clone_size: -

cdr3_nt: TGTGCCAGCAGCTCGGGACAGGGAAATCAGCCCCAGCATTTT
cdr3_aa: CASSSGQGNQPQHF
v_call: TRBV7-2
j_call: TRBJ1-5
d_call: TRBD1
cdr3_length: 14
clone_size: -

cdr3_nt: TGTGCCAGCAGTTACTCGGAGGGGACGAACACTGAAGCTTTCTTT
cdr3_aa: CASSYSEGTNTEAFF
v_call: TRBV6-5
j_call: TRBJ1-1
d_call: -
cdr3_length: 15
clone_size: -

cdr3_nt: TGTGCCAGCAGTTACGGGGAGCGGCCCCAGCATTTT
cdr3_aa: CASSYGERPQHF
v_call: TRBV6-6
j_call: TRBJ1-5
d_call: -
cdr3_length: 12
clone_size: -

cdr3_nt: TGTGCCAGCACTACCAAATTTCCCTCTGGAAACACCATATATTTT
cdr3_aa: CASTTKFPSGNTIYF
v_call: TRBV6-1
j_call: TRBJ1-3
d_call: -
cdr3_length: 15
clone_size: -

cdr3_nt: TGTGCCAGCAGCTCCGGGACTGCAGAAGGAAACACCATATATTTT
cdr3_aa: CASSSGTAEGNTIYF
v_call: TRBV7-2
j_call: TRBJ1-3
d_call: -
cdr3_length: 15
clone_size: few

cdr3_nt: TGCGCCAGCAGCGCGGACAGGGCCGGCACAGATACGCAGTATTTT
cdr3_aa: CASSADRAGTDTQYF
v_call: TRBV5-1
j_call: TRBJ2-3
d_call: TRBD1
cdr3_length: 15
clone_size: once

cdr3_nt: TGTGCCAGCAGCTTTGGAGGGGCCTACGAGCAGTACTTC
cdr3_aa: CASSFGGAYEQYF
v_call: TRBV7-9
j_call: TRBJ2-7
d_call: -
cdr3_length: 13
clone_size: -

cdr3_nt: TGCGCCAGCAGTGGGGTACGGAAGGGCGAGGGGACCCAGTACTTC
cdr3_aa: CASSGVRKGEGTQYF
v_call: TRBV23-1
j_call: TRBJ2-5
d_call: -
cdr3_length: 15
clone_size: -

cdr3_nt: TGCGCCAGCAGCATGGGGGGGGGCGGCACTGAAGCTTTCTTT
cdr3_aa: CASSMGGGGTEAFF
v_call: TRBV5-1
j_call: TRBJ1-1
d_call: -
cdr3_length: 14
clone_size: -